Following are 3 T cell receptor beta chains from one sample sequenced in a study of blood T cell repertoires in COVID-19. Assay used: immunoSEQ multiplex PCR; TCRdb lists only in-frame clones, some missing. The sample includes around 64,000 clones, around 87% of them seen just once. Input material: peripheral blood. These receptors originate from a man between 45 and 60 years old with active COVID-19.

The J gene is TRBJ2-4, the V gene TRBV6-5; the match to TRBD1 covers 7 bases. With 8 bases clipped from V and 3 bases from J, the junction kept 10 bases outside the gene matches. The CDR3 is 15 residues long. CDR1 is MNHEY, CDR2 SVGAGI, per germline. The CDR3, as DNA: TGTGCCAGCTCCCAGGGGGTTTGGGACAAAAACATTCAGTACTTC. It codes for CASSQGVWDKNIQYF.

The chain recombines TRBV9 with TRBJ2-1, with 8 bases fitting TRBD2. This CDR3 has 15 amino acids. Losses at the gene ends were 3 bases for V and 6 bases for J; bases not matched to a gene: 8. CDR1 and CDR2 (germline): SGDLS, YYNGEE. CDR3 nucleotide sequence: TGTGCCAGCAGCGCACGACGGACTAGCAGCAATGAGCAGTTCTTC. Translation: CASSARRTSSNEQFF.

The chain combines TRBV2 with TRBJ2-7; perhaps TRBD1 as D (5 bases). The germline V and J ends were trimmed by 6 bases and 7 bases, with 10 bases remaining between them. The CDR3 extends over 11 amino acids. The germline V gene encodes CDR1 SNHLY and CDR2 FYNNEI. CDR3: CASSVKGEQYF. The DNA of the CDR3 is TGTGCCAGCAGCGTTAAGGGGGAGCAGTACTTC.